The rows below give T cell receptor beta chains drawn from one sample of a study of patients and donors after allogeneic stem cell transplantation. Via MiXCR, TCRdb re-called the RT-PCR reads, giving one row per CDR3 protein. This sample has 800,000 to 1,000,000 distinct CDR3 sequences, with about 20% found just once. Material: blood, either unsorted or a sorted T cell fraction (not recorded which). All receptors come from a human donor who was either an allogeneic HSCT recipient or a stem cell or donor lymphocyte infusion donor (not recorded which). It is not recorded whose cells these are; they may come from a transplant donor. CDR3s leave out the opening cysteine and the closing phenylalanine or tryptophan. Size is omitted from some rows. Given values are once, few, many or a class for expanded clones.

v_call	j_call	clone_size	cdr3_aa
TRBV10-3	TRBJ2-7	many	AISGTGLGEQY
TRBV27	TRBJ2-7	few	ASSRQGTGYEQY
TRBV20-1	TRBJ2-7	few	SAVPGTVSYEQY
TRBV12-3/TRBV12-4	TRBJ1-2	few	ASSLRRGAGDGYT
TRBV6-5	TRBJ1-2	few	ASSYGERQGHSYT
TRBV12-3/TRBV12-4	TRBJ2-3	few	ASSWGGARVADTQY
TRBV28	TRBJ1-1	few	ASSSHENTEAF
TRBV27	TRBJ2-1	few	ASSPRIAGVVNEQF
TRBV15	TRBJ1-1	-	ATSREEVLRVGTEAF
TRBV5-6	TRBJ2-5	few	ASSFVAKETQY
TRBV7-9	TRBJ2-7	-	ASSLPVPSGAPN
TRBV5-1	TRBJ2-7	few	ASSSAGTDYEQY
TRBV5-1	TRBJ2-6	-	ASSLHDSGANVLT
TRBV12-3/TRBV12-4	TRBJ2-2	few	ASRRDRGWTGELF
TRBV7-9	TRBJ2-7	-	ASSVGLADYEQY
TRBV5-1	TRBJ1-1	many	ASSTGDRNTEAF
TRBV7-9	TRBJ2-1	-	ASSLQTGSNEQF
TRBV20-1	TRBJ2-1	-	SARGAGQGSYNEQF
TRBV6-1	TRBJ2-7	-	ASSRPGTGRAYEQY
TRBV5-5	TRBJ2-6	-	ASAREGEHVLT
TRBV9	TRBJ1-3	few	ASSVAGGNFGNTIY
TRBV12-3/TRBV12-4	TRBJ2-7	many	ASSGDRAEQY
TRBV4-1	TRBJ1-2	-	ASSQPGDYGYT